The T cell receptor beta chain under discussion was sequenced for a study of cytomegalovirus exposure and HLA in healthy donors. Study-level findings and limits: Only CMV serostatus was available as immune exposure information. It was reportedly the case that the classifier diagnosed cytomegalovirus status with high specificity and sensitivity.

V lost 6 bases to trimming and J lost 5 bases; unmatched junction nucleotides: 11. Looked up from germline, CDR1 is SGHDT and CDR2 is YYEEEE. The CDR3 spans 14 residues. Notes on this clone: What it binds is not known.

The PCR ran on 60 Vbeta and 13 Jbeta primers. This table comes from immunoSEQ multiplex PCR, and its TCRdb copy is limited to in-frame clones, with some not included. The listing contains around 200,000 clones. Source material: PBMCs. This TCR was sampled from a girl aged 2-9 years in good health and CMV-seropositive. The genes are TRBV5-6 and TRBJ2-7; 7 bases map to TRBD2. The DNA of the CDR3 is TGTGCCAGCACCCGGGGGAGGCGGGAGAACGAGCAGTACTTC. This translates into CASTRGRRENEQYF.